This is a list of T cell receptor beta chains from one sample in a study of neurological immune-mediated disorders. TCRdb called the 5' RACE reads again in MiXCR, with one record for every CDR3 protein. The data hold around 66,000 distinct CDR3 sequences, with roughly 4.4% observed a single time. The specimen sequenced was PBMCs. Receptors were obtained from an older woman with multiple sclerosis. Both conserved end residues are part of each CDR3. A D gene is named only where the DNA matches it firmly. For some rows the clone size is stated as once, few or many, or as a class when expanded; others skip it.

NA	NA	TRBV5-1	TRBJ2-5	CASSIDLSGTQYF	TGCGCCAGCAGCATAGACTTGTCAGGGACCCAGTACTTC
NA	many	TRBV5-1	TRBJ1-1	CASSLAWTKTEAFF	TGCGCCAGCAGCTTGGCCTGGACGAAGACTGAAGCTTTCTTT
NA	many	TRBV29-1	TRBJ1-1	CSGGLPNTEAFF	TGCAGTGGGGGGCTCCCGAACACTGAAGCTTTCTTT
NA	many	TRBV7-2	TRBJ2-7	CASSLDRVREQYF	TGTGCCAGCAGCTTAGACAGGGTTCGCGAGCAGTACTTC
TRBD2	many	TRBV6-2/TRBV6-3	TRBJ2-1	CASSDRSGRVNEQFF	TGTGCCAGCAGCGATCGAAGCGGGAGGGTCAATGAGCAGTTCTTC
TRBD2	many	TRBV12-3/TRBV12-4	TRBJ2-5	CASSPSTSGGQETQYF	TGTGCCAGCAGCCCATCGACTAGCGGGGGTCAAGAGACCCAGTACTTC
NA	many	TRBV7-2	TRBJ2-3	CASSLGSGSAGTDTQYF	TGTGCCAGCAGCTTAGGGTCGGGATCCGCCGGGACAGATACGCAGTATTTT
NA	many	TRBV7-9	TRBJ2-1	CASSSTGTQEQFF	TGTGCCAGCAGCTCAACTGGGACTCAGGAGCAGTTCTTC
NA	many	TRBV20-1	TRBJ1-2	CSAPDRPGPNYGYTF	TGCAGTGCCCCAGACAGGCCCGGCCCCAACTATGGCTACACCTTC
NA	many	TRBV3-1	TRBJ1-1	CASSQGIQRNTEAFF	TGTGCCAGCAGCCAAGGTATTCAGCGGAACACTGAAGCTTTCTTT
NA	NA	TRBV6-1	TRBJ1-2	CASSTDRGANYGYTF	TGTGCCAGCAGTACTGACAGAGGAGCTAACTATGGCTACACCTTC
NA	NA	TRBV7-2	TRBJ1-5	CASSSLGGNQPQHF	TGTGCCAGCAGCTCCCTGGGGGGGAATCAGCCCCAGCATTTT
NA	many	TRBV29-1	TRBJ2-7	CSAARGSSYEQYF	TGCAGCGCCGCTCGCGGGTCTTCCTACGAGCAGTACTTC
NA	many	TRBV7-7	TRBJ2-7	CASSPPSREQYF	TGTGCCAGCAGCCCCCCTAGCCGGGAGCAGTACTTC
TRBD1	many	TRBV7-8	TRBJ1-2	CASSSGTVSGYTF	TGTGCCAGCAGCTCCGGGACAGTTTCTGGCTACACCTTC
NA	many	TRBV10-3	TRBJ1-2	CAISESRGRGYGYTF	TGTGCCATCAGTGAGTCTAGGGGCAGGGGCTATGGCTACACCTTC
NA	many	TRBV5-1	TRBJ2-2	CASSPTGRGAGELFF	TGCGCCAGCAGCCCGACAGGCCGGGGGGCCGGGGAGCTGTTTTTT
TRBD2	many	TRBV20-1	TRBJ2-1	CSARSSGRSNEQFF	TGCAGTGCACGCTCTAGCGGGAGGTCCAATGAGCAGTTCTTC
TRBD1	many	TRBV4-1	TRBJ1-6	CASSQDGQGWSPLHF	TGCGCCAGCAGCCAGGATGGACAGGGTTGGTCACCCCTCCACTTT
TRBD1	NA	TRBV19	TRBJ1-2	CASSIYGQGGNGYTF	TGTGCCAGTAGTATATACGGACAGGGTGGTAATGGCTACACCTTC
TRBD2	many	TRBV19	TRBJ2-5	CASSISAGKETQYF	TGTGCCAGTAGTATCTCAGCGGGGAAAGAGACCCAGTACTTC
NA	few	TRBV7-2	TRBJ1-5	CASSLFLGEQPQHF	TGTGCCAGCAGCTTATTTCTAGGGGAGCAGCCCCAGCATTTT
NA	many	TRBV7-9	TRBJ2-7	CASSPPGVREQYF	TGTGCCAGCAGCCCTCCCGGAGTGCGCGAGCAGTACTTC
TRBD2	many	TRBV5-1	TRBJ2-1	CASSLVGGVPNNEQFF	TGCGCCAGCAGCTTGGTGGGGGGGGTCCCAAACAATGAGCAGTTCTTC
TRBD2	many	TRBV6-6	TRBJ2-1	CAGASGQWNEQFF	TGTGCCGGGGCTAGCGGCCAATGGAATGAGCAGTTCTTC
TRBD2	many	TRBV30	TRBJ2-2	CAWSDSGRHTGELFF	TGTGCCTGGAGTGATAGCGGGAGACACACCGGGGAGCTGTTTTTT
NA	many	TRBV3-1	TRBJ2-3	CASSQDPPDTQYF	TGTGCCAGCAGCCAAGATCCCCCGGATACGCAGTATTTT
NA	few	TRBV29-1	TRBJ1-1	CSVAEGWGTEAFF	TGCAGCGTTGCGGAGGGATGGGGCACTGAAGCTTTCTTT
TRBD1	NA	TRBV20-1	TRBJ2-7	CSVSGTGGKAYEQYF	TGCAGTGTGTCCGGGACAGGGGGTAAGGCCTACGAGCAGTACTTC
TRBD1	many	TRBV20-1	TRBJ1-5	CSARANRGLNQPQHF	TGCAGTGCTAGAGCGAACAGGGGACTCAATCAGCCCCAGCATTTT
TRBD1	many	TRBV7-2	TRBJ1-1	CASSLTGVNTEAFF	TGTGCCAGCAGCTTAACAGGGGTGAACACTGAAGCTTTCTTT
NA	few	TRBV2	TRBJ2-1	CASCGRSSYNEQFF	TGTGCCAGCTGTGGCAGGAGCTCCTACAATGAGCAGTTCTTC